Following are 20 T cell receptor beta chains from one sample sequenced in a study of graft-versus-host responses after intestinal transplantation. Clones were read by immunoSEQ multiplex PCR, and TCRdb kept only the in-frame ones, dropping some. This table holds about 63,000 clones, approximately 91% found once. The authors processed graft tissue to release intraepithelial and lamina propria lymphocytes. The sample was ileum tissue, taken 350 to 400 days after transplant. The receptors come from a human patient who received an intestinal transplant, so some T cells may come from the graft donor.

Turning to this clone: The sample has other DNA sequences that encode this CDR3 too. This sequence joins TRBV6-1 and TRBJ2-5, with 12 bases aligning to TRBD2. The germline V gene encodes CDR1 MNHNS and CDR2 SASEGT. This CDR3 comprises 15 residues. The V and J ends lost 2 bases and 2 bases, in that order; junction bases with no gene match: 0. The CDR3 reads CASSELAGGQETQYF. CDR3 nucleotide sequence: TGTGCCAGCAGTGAACTAGCGGGAGGGCAAGAGACCCAGTACTTC.

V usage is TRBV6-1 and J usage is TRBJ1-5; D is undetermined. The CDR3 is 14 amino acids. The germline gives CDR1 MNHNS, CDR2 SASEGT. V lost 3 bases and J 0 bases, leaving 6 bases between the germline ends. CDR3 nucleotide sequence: TGTGCCAGCAGTGAGCAGCCTAGCAATCAGCCCCAGCATTTT. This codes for CASSEQPSNQPQHF.

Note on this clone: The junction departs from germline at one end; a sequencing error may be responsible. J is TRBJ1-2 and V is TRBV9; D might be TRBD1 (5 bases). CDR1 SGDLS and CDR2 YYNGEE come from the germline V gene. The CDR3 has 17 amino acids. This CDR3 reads CARSPSGGGTHHYGYTF. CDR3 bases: TGTGCCCGCAGCCCCAGCGGGGGGGGGACCCATCACTATGGCTACACCTTC.

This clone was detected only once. The CDR3 region has the DNA TGCGCCAGCAGCCAATTTCCGCCAAGCTCTGGAAACACCATATATTTT. Residues: CASSQFPPSSGNTIYF. This rearrangement joins TRBV4-1 to TRBJ1-3; D not certain. CDR3 length: 16 amino acids. V lost 2 bases, J lost 0 bases, and 11 bases lay in between. Germline V gives CDR1 MGHRA, CDR2 YSYEKL.

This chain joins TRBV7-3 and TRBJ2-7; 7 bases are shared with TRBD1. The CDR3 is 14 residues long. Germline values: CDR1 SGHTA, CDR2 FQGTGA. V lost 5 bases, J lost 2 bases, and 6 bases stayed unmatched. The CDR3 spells CASSPLTGPYEQYF. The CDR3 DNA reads TGTGCCAGCAGCCCCTTGACAGGGCCCTACGAGCAGTACTTC.

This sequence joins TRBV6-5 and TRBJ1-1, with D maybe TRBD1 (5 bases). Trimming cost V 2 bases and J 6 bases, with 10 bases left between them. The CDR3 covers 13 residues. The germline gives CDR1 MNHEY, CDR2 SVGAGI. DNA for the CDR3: TGTGCCAGCAGTTACGGGGCGCTCGCTGAAGCTTTCTTT. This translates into CASSYGALAEAFF.

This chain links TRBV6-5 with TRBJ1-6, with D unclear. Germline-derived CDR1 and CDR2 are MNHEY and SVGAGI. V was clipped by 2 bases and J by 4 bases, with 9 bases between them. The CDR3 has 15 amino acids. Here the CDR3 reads CASSYREQYNSPLHF. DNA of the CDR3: TGTGCCAGCAGTTACCGAGAACAGTATAATTCACCCCTCCACTTT.

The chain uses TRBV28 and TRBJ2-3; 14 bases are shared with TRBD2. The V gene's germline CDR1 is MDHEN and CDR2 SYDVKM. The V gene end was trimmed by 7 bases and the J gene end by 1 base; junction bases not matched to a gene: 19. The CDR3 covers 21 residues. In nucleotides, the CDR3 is TGTGCCAGCACCCTCAACGAGACTAGCGGGAGGGCCTCACGGCGCACAGATACGCAGTATTTT. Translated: CASTLNETSGRASRRTDTQYF.

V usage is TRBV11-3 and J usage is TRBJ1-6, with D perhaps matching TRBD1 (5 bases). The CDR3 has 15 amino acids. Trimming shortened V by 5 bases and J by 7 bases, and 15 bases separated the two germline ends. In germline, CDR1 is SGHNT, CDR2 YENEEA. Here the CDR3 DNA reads TGTGCCAGCAGCAGGTCCCCACAGGAGAATTCACCCCTCCACTTT. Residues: CASSRSPQENSPLHF.

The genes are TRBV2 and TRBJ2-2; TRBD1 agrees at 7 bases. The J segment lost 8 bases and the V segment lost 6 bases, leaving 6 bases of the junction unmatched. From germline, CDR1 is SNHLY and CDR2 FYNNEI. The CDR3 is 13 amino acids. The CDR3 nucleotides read TGTGCCAGCAGCCCACAGGGGACGGGGGAGCTGTTTTTT. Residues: CASSPQGTGELFF.

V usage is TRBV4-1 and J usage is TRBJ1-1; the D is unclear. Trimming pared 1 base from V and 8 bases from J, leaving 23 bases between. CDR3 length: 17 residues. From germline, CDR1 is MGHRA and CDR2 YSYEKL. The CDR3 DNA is TGCGCCAGCAGCCAAGTTCCATCCCTAAACTCCCCCGGGGAAGCTTTCTTT. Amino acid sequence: CASSQVPSLNSPGEAFF.

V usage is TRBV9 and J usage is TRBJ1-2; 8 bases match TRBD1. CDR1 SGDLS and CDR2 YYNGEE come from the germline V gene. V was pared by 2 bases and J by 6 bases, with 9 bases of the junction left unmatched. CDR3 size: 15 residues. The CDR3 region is CASSVASDRADGYTF. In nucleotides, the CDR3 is TGTGCCAGCAGCGTGGCTTCGGACAGGGCCGATGGCTACACCTTC.

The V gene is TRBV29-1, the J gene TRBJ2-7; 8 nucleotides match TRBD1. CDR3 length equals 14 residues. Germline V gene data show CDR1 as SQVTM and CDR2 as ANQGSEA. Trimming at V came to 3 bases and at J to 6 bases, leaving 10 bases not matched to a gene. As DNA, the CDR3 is TGCAGCGTTGAGGCAATAGCAGGGGGCAGCGAGCAGTACTTC. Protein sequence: CSVEAIAGGSEQYF.

The CDR3 loop reads CASLSGTISYEQYF. The DNA of the CDR3 is TGTGCCAGCCTCTCCGGGACGATCTCCTACGAGCAGTACTTC. V usage is TRBV28 and J usage is TRBJ2-7; D might be TRBD1 or TRBD2, each matching 5 bases. Germline V gene data show CDR1 as MDHEN and CDR2 as SYDVKM. The germline V and J ends were trimmed by 8 bases and 0 bases, with 14 bases remaining between them. The CDR3 extends over 14 amino acids.

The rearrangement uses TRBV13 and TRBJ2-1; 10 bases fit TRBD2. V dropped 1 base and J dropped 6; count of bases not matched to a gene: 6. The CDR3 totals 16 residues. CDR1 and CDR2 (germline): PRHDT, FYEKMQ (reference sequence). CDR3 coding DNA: TGTGCCAGCAGCTTAGAGCGGGAGGGCCCCCCCAATGAGCAGTTCTTC. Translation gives CASSLEREGPPNEQFF.

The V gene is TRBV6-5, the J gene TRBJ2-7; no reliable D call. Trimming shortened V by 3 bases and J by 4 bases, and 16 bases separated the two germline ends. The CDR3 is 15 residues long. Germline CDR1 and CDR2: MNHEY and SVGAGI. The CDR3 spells CASSYKAGLAYEQYF. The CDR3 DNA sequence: TGTGCCAGCAGTTATAAGGCAGGCTTAGCATACGAGCAGTACTTC.

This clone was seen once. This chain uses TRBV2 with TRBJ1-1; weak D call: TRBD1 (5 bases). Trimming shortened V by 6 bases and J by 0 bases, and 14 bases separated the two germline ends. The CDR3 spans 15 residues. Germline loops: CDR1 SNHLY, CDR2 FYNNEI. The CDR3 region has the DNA TGTGCCAGCAGGTCAGGGTTCGGAATGAACACTGAAGCTTTCTTT. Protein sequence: CASRSGFGMNTEAFF.

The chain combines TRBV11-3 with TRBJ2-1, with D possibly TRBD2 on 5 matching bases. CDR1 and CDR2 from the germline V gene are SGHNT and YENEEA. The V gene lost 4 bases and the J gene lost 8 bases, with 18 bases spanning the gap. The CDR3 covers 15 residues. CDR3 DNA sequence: TGTGCCAGCAGCTCCTCGACGGCGGTGGGAGATGAGCAGTTCTTC. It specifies CASSSSTAVGDEQFF.

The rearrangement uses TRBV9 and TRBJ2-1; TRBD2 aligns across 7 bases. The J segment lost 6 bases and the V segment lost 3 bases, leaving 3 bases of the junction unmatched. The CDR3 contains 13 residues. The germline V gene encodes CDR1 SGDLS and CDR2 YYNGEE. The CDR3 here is CASSGTSVNEQFF. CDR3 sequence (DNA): TGTGCCAGCAGCGGGACTAGTGTCAATGAGCAGTTCTTC.

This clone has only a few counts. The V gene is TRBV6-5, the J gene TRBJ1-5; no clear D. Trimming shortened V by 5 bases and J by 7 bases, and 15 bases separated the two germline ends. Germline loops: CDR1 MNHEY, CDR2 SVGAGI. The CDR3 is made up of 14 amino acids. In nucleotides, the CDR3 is TGTGCCAGCAGTGAGATCGAGAGGGCACAGCCCCAGCATTTT. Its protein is CASSEIERAQPQHF.